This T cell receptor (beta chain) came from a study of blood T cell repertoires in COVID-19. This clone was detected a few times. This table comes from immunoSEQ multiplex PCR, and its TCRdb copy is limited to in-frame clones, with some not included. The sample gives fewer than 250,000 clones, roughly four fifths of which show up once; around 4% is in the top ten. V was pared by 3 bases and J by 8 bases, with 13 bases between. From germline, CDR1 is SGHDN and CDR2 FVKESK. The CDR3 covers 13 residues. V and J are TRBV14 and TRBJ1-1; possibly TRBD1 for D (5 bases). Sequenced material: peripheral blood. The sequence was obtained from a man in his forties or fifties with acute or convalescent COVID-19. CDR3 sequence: CASSHRGGAEAFF. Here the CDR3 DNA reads TGTGCCAGCAGCCATCGGGGAGGGGCCGAAGCTTTCTTT.